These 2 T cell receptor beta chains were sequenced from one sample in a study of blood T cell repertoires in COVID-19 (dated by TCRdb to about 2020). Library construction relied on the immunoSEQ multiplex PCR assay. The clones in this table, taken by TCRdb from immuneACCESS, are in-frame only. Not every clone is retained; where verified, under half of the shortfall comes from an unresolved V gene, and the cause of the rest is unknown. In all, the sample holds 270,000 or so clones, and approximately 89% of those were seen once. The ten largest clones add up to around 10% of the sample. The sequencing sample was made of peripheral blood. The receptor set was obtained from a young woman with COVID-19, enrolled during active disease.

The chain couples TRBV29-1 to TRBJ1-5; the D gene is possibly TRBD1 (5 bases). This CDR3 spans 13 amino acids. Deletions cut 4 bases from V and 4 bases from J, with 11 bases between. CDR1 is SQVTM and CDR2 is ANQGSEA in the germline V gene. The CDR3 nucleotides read TGCAGCGTTGGGGGGGGAAATAATCAGCCCCAGCATTTT. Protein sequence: CSVGGGNNQPQHF.

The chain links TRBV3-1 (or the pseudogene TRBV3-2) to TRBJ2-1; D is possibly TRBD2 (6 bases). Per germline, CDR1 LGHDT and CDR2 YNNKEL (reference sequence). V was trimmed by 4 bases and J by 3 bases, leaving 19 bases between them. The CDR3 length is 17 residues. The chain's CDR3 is CASSPVLRTTSYNEQFF. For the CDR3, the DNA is TGTGCCAGCAGCCCCGTTTTACGGACTACGAGCTACAATGAGCAGTTCTTC.